One T cell receptor beta chain is described in this entry. The table lists this clone with a few counts. Its binding antigen is unknown. No per-base quality is available; no much larger clone lies one base away. The cohort comprised 710 or so healthy bone marrow donors. At the time of sampling, all cohort members were nominally healthy, though unrecorded immune exposures were likely present. The donor was CMV seronegative and belonged to the group of around 400 seronegative cohort members. A peripheral blood sample was collected from each donor, and TCR beta sequencing was performed on peripheral blood mononuclear cells. The Qiagen DNeasy Blood Extraction Kit was used to extract genomic DNA from the blood cell samples. The entry originates in a study of cytomegalovirus exposure and HLA in healthy donors (dated by TCRdb to 2015 to 2018). Broadly, across the study: An earlier analysis of roughly 500 of the donors reported 250 to 350 Gb of sequence data and 117 million unique TCR beta sequences from about 180 million T cells. An early release covering some 640 HLA-typed donors comprised about 300 gigabases of sequencing data and around 80 million unique TCR sequences. Among the roughly 400 genotyped donors, around 81% belonged to the genetic ancestry cluster associated with self-reported Caucasian donors. The aim of the study was to test whether cataloging public T cell receptors could identify signatures of past pathogen exposure. The study profiled the T cell repertoires of more than 500 subjects by immunosequencing and related them to cytomegalovirus serostatus. A separate validation cohort of some 130 different subjects was used in addition to the 666-subject first cohort. The study combined high-throughput TCR immunosequencing, statistical association of individual TCRs with disease status, and machine learning to predict cytomegalovirus infection status. To study patterns of TCR occurrence, a later analysis re-analyzed previously published TCR beta repertoires from around 700 donors and added high-resolution HLA genotyping. Rather than using new phenotypic data, the later analysis identified candidate immune exposures from TCR beta sequences and from how often those sequences occurred across donors. To decide whether each TCR beta V gene segment behaved as functional or pseudogenic, an earlier analysis of some 570 of the donors relied on high-throughput TCR beta sequencing. Donor age, sex, ethnicity and CMV serostatus were compiled alongside the repertoire data. In a later genetic analysis, genome-wide SNP genotypes for 398 of the 666 donors were used, and that subset was treated as a discovery cohort. All discovery cohort repertoires had been generated on a single sequencing platform. HLA typing covered class I and class II loci at four-digit resolution. The number of typed donors differed by locus: 629-630 for A, B, C, DRB1 and DQB1; 500 to 550 for DQA1; 600 to 610 for DPA1; and about 470 for DPB1. Several DR-DQ haplotypes were treated as single units for association and clustering because of strong linkage in the cohort. Across under 500 genotyped donors of the cohort, an average of about 240,000 unique TCR beta nucleotide sequences per donor were sequenced, and around 20% of those sequences were non-productive. Points the paper makes about the study in general: Broadly in line with IMGT annotations, most TCR beta V segments showed up in productive rearrangements about 90% or about 30% of the time in an earlier analysis of approximately 640 of the donors. The classifier was reported to diagnose cytomegalovirus status with high specificity and sensitivity in both the original cohort and the validation cohort. Because the 87-base-pair reads could not distinguish some IMGT-functional V segments, including TRBV6-2 and TRBV6-3, those segments were excluded. A group of highly shared sequence variants was considered likely to be a technical artifact of the sequencing pipeline. The cohort was sequenced for TCR beta chains only, and without alpha or paired-chain data the features that could be detected were limited. Assigning TCR associations to individual alleles was difficult when HLA alleles, especially DR and DQ, strongly co-occurred. An association between a missense DCLRE1C variant and V-gene and J-gene trimming of TCR beta chains was found in a later genetic analysis and replicated in an independent cohort. Roughly uniform sequencing depth across donors was assumed in presence/absence analyses, although this assumption may not hold. The only immune exposure information available for the cohort was CMV serostatus. In a later analysis, several top co-occurrence clusters were reported to appear linked to parvovirus B19, influenza, CMV and Epstein-Barr virus. A later analysis found that HLA-associated TCR beta chains were more clonally expanded and had lower generation probabilities than equally common non-associated chains. Most TCR sequences were observed very rarely across donors, whereas some public TCRs were present in many individuals. Correlated functional status among segregating V segments might reflect linkage disequilibrium, but an unknown experimental factor could not be ruled out. In a later analysis, TCR association rates were found to vary across HLA loci, with the most associated TCRs seen for DRB1 alleles and the fewest for HLA-C alleles. HLA typing was unavailable for some donors at each locus, so association tests used only the typed subset. A later analysis associated about 17,000 TCR beta sequences with specific HLA alleles at a false discovery rate of 0.05. A further reported finding was that TCR beta sequences accurately predicted the HLA-A and HLA-B alleles for most subjects in the first cohort. In the study, 164 TCR beta chains were listed as associated with cytomegalovirus. A later analysis found that most CMV-associated TCR beta chains appeared HLA-restricted, with HLA associations seemingly driven largely by CMV exposure. A later genetic analysis reported fewer N-insertions in productive TCRs among donors in an Asian-associated ancestry cluster than the roughly 700-donor mean. Three of the identified cytomegalovirus-associated TCR beta chains were confirmed in vitro to be specific for cytomegalovirus antigens. It was suggested by the authors that the approach could potentially be generalized to other disease states and immunological phenotypes. Approximately 18 rarely observed V segments, including chromosome 9 orphons, were excluded from the earlier analysis of just under 600 of the donors because counts were too low.

The protocol used for the library was the immunoSEQ multiplex PCR assay. For the multiplex PCR, a mixture combining 60 forward primers for TCR Vbeta segments and 13 reverse primers for TCR Jbeta segments was used. A multiplex PCR assay on genomic DNA amplified the CDR3 region of rearranged TCR beta genes. The amplified TCR beta libraries were sequenced on the Illumina HiSeq System as 87-base-pair reads. In the authors' own workflow: In a later analysis, some 80 million unique TCR beta chains were counted across the approximately 640 repertoires, and roughly 10 million of these chains were shared by at least two donors. A nearest-neighbor algorithm error-corrected the raw reads and collapsed the reads into unique sequences, merging closely related sequences to remove PCR and sequencing errors. Alignment of CDR3 sequences to IMGT reference sequences was used to assign V, D and J gene segments. For a sequence to be retained, a match of at least six nucleotides was required to both a V gene segment and a J gene segment. Rearrangements were classified as productive when the CDR3 lacked stop codons and remained in frame with V and J, and all other rearrangements were classified as non-productive. CDR3 was defined by IMGT convention, running from the second conserved V-encoded cysteine to the conserved J-encoded phenylalanine. Sequences without an unambiguous match to a single V gene segment were excluded from the earlier analysis of a few hundred of the donors. An earlier analysis of 587 of the donors called V segments functional above 56.7% productive rearrangements and segregating when the between-donor standard deviation exceeded 5%. A statistical classification framework was built to diagnose cytomegalovirus status from the catalog of TCR beta chain sequences. In a later analysis, V and J genes were assigned by comparing TCR nucleotide sequences against IMGT/GENE-DB human TR gene sequences. The TCRdist pipeline was used in a later analysis to assign CDR3 sequences and most-parsimonious VDJ recombination scenarios. In a later analysis, every TCR beta chain was defined by the combination of its CDR3 amino acid sequence and its V-gene family, and reads without a unique V-gene family were dropped. To address suspected cross-contamination and a sequencing artifact, a later analysis removed approximately 590 highly shared, low-generation-probability nucleotide sequences. For each public chain, a later analysis derived a clonal expansion index from normalized ranks of inferred template counts within each repertoire. A later analysis computed generation probabilities with a VDJ recombination model fitted to out-of-frame rearrangements, and checked the results against IGoR. A later analysis scored TCR-TCR, TCR-HLA and TCR-CMV co-occurrence with hypergeometric tests, applying a repertoire-size bias correction to TCR pairs. To estimate false discovery rates, a later analysis permuted the HLA or CMV assignments 20 times. In a later analysis, co-occurring TCRs were grouped using DBSCAN, and TCRdist sequence similarity was added for clustering within HLA-allele-positive subsets. Repertoires with fewer than 30,000 or more than 120,000 public chains, plus five repertoires with anomalous nucleotide sharing, were excluded from co-occurrence clustering. As stored in TCRdb, this immuneACCESS dataset retains in-frame rearrangements with V and J assigned. A fraction of the clones does not appear; measured against another copy, unresolved V genes explain less than half of the discrepancy, and the remainder lacks a known reason. That table furnishes V, J and clone size, whereas the DNA furnished D and trimming. Recorded for this sample are around 94,000 clones; around 66% of them occurred a single time. 3.9% of the sample goes to the ten largest clones.

The CDR3 numbers 13 residues from cysteine through phenylalanine. Just the 39-base CDR3 DNA is kept, in frame starting at base 1. V sheds 4 bases and J sheds 4 bases, leaving 10 bases between their ends. As encoded in the germline V gene, CDR1 is SGHVS while CDR2 is FQNEAQ. Material for sequencing was PBMCs. This TCR derives from a man younger than 45 in good health and CMV-seronegative. In this chain, TRBV7-8 is recombined with TRBJ1-2; the best D guess is TRBD1, with 6 bases matching. The DNA is as follows: TGTGCCAGCAGCTATACAGGGACCTATGGCTACACCTTC. The translation is CASSYTGTYGYTF.